Shown below are 14 T cell receptor beta chains from a single sample sequenced in a study of Ad26.COV2.S vaccination and SARS-CoV-2 variants. The treatment denotes: around 19 received Ad26.COV2.S at low or high dose, single or two shots; roughly five received placebo; per-sample allocation not given. Sample collection was performed on day 63 after the first vaccine or placebo injection. The method was immunoSEQ multiplex PCR; TCRdb's version includes in-frame clones alone and lacks a portion of them. The sample has about 400,000 clones; 89% are singletons. The sample here was peripheral blood, taken in a trial of Ad26.COV2.S vaccine versus placebo. These receptors were obtained from a person aged 18-65 years who received the Ad26.COV2.S COVID-19 vaccine or a placebo.

J is TRBJ2-3 and V is TRBV7-3, with a tentative D call TRBD2 (6 bases). The CDR3 is made up of 14 amino acids. Germline values: CDR1 SGHTA, CDR2 FQGTGA. Between the trimmed V and J ends, which lost 7 bases and 6 bases, there was a span of 17 bases. CDR3 sequence reads: CASNDGTFKDTQYF. CDR3 sequence (DNA): TGTGCCAGCAATGACGGGACTTTCAAGGATACGCAGTATTTT.

V and J are TRBV27 and TRBJ1-6; TRBD1 might be the D (5 bases). Germline V lookup: CDR1 MNHEY, CDR2 SMNVEV (reference sequence). The V end lost 3 bases, the J end lost 5 bases, and 8 bases lay between the germline ends. The CDR3 is made up of 14 amino acids. This chain's CDR3 is CASSFSGNNSPLHF. Written as DNA, the CDR3 is TGTGCCAGCAGTTTTTCAGGGAATAATTCACCCCTCCACTTT.

This chain joins TRBV19 and TRBJ2-1, with 7 bases matching TRBD2. The CDR3 contains 15 residues. Germline values: CDR1 LNHDA, CDR2 SQIVND (reference sequence). The junction had 7 bases not matched to a gene; V was cut back by 2 bases and J by 6 bases. The CDR3 is CASSIKLAATNEQFF. The CDR3 nucleotides are TGTGCCAGTAGTATAAAGCTAGCGGCAACCAATGAGCAGTTCTTC.

Remarks on this clone: The junction does not match germline at one end; this may be a read error. The rearrangement joins TRBV7-7 to TRBJ2-2, with a tentative D call TRBD1 (6 bases). The CDR3 totals 17 residues. CDR1 is SSHAT and CDR2 is FNYEAQ in the germline V gene (reference sequence). CDR3 residues: CASSLGQGTYLAGELFF. The CDR3, as DNA: TGTGCTAGCAGCTTAGGGCAGGGGACGTATTTGGCCGGGGAGCTGTTTTTT.

This clone was counted a single time. This chain joins TRBV5-4 and TRBJ2-7; D perhaps matches TRBD1 (5 bases). Trimming cost V 4 bases and J 3 bases, with 29 bases left between them. Germline lookup yields CDR1 SGHNT and CDR2 YYREEE (reference sequence). This CDR3 comprises 19 residues. The CDR3 sequence is CASSPTSDRGALHHYEQYF. DNA of the CDR3: TGTGCCAGCAGCCCAACGTCCGACCGTGGGGCCCTCCACCACTACGAGCAGTACTTC.

Notes on this clone: Other nucleotide sequences in the sample specify the same CDR3. This chain joins TRBV12-3 or TRBV12-4 and TRBJ1-2, with 8 bases identical to TRBD1. The junction had 3 bases not matched to a gene; V was cut back by 5 bases and J by 4 bases. The CDR3 has 13 residues. CDR3: CASSPTGGYGYTF. For the CDR3, the DNA is TGTGCCAGCAGTCCCACAGGGGGCTATGGCTACACCTTC.

CDR3 in DNA: TGCAGCGTTGAATCCACCGGGAACGGGAGGGATACGCAGTATTTT. Translation: CSVESTGNGRDTQYF. The chain links TRBV29-1 to TRBJ2-3, with 7 positions matching TRBD2. The ends lost 2 bases at V and 6 bases at J; junction bases unmatched: 11. Germline lookup yields CDR1 SQVTM and CDR2 ANQGSEA. CDR3 length equals 15 residues.

In this sample, this clone turned up many times. The CDR3 protein is CARRQAAGHTRSLFSLHQETQYF. DNA of the CDR3: TGTGCCAGGAGACAGGCAGCCGGTCATACCCGTTCCCTCTTTTCCCTACACCAAGAGACCCAGTACTTC. V and J are TRBV9 and TRBJ2-5; TRBD1 might be the D (6 bases). The germline V gene has CDR1 SGDLS and CDR2 YYNGEE. V was trimmed by 8 bases and J by 0 bases, leaving 41 bases between them. This CDR3 region has 23 residues.

The V call is TRBV5-4, the J call TRBJ2-3; D gene unclear. CDR3 size: 15 residues. CDR1 is SGHNT and CDR2 is YYREEE in the germline V gene (reference sequence). V lost 2 bases and J 0 bases, leaving 10 bases between the germline ends. The CDR3 coding sequence is TGTGCCAGCAGCTTTTCGTTCTCTAGCACAGATACGCAGTATTTT. Its protein product is CASSFSFSSTDTQYF.

J is TRBJ1-1 and V is TRBV7-3, with D perhaps matching TRBD1 (5 bases). The length of the CDR3 is 14 residues. V was pared by 5 bases and J by 4 bases, with 14 bases between. Germline lookup yields CDR1 SGHTA and CDR2 FQGTGA. The DNA of the CDR3 is TGTGCCAGCAGCAAAACCAGGGAAGGCACTGAAGCTTTCTTT. Protein: CASSKTREGTEAFF.

This clone was counted between two and nine times. As DNA, the CDR3 is TGTGCCAGCAGCTTAGGGACAGGGGAACCCTATGGCTACACCTTC. Translated: CASSLGTGEPYGYTF. V usage is TRBV7-9 and J usage is TRBJ1-2; the match to TRBD1 covers 9 bases. CDR3 length equals 15 residues. V was clipped by 1 base and J by 4 bases; unmatched bases: 4. The germline CDR1 and CDR2 sequences are SEHNR and FQNEAQ (reference sequence).

The chain joins TRBV28 to TRBJ2-2; D perhaps matches TRBD1 (5 bases). From germline, CDR1 is MDHEN and CDR2 SYDVKM. This CDR3 comprises 13 residues. V dropped 6 bases and J dropped 4 bases, with 9 bases sitting between them. The CDR3 bases are TGTGCCAGCAGAGCCGACAGCACCGGGGAGCTGTTTTTT. Amino acids: CASRADSTGELFF.

The chain couples TRBV5-1 to TRBJ2-1, with 10 bases fitting TRBD2. J was trimmed by 8 bases and V by 2 bases; bases with no gene match: 7. Germline values: CDR1 SGHRS, CDR2 YFSETQ. This CDR3 has 15 residues. CDR3 protein: CASSFLAGAKDEQFF. As DNA, the CDR3 is TGCGCCAGCAGCTTCCTAGCGGGAGCTAAGGATGAGCAGTTCTTC.

The V gene is TRBV11-2, the J gene TRBJ1-1; D uncertain. V was cut by 1 base and J by 3 bases, with 12 bases left in between. Germline lookup yields CDR1 SGHAT and CDR2 FQNNGV. The CDR3 totals 15 residues. The CDR3 is CASSLGRMLDTEAFF. CDR3 DNA sequence: TGTGCCAGCAGCTTAGGACGGATGCTGGACACTGAAGCTTTCTTT.